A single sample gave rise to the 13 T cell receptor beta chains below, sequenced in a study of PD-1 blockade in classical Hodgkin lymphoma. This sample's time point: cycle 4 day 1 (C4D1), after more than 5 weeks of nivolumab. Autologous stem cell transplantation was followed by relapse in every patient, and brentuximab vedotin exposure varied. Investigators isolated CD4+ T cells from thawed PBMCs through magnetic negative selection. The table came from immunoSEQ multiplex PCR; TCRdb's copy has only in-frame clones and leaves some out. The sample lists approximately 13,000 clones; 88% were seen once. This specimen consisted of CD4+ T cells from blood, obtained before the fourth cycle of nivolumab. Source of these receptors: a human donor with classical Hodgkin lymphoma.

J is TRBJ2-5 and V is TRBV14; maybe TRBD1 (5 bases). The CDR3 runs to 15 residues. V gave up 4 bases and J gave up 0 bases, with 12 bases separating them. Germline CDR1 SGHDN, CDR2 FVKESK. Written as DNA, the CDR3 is TGTGCCAGCAGCCCCCAGGGATGGTACCAAGAGACCCAGTACTTC. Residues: CASSPQGWYQETQYF.

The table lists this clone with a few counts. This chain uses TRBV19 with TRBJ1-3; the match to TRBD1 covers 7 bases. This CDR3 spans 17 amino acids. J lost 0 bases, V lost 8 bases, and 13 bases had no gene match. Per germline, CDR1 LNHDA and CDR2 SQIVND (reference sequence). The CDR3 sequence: CASRPSQGETSGNTIYF. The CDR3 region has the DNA TGTGCCAGTCGGCCTTCCCAGGGGGAAACCTCTGGAAACACCATATATTTT.

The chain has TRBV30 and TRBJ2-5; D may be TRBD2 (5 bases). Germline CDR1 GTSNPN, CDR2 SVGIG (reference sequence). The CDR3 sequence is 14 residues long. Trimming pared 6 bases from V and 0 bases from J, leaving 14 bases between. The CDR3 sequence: CACRGPGHQETQYF. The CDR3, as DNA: TGTGCCTGTAGAGGGCCGGGTCACCAAGAGACCCAGTACTTC.

The CDR3 nucleotides read TGTGCCAGCAGTGCCCGGACAGGGGGAGAAGAGACCCAGTACTTC. Its translation is CASSARTGGEETQYF. The V and J genes are TRBV2 and TRBJ2-5, with 10 bases matching TRBD1. The germline V gene encodes CDR1 SNHLY and CDR2 FYNNEI. J was trimmed by 3 bases and V by 4 bases; bases with no gene match: 5. The CDR3 is 15 amino acids. The full variable domain, in which reference TRBV2 and TRBJ2-5 provide the parts outside the CDR3, is EPEVTQTPSHQVTQMGQEVILRCVPISNHLYFYWYRQILGQKVEFLVSFYNNEISEKSEIFDDQFSVERPDGSNFTLKIRSTKLEDSAMYFCASSARTGGEETQYFGPGTRLLVL.

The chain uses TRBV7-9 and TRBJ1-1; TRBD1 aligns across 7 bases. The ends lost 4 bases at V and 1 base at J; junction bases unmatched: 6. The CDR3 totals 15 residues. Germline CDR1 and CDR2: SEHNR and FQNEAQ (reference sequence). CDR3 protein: CASSSDRQGNTEAFF. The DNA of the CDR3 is TGTGCCAGCAGCTCGGATAGACAGGGGAACACTGAAGCTTTCTTT.

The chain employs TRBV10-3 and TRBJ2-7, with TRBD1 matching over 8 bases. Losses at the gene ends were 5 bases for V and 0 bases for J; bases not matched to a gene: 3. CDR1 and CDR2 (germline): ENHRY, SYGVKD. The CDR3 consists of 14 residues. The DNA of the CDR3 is TGTGCCATCAGTACGGGACAGGACTCCTACGAGCAGTACTTC. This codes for CAISTGQDSYEQYF.

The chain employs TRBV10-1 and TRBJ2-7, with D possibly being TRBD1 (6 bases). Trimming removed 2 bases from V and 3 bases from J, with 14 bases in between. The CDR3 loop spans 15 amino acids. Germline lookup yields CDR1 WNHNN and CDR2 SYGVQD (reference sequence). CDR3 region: CASSEVQGLDYEQYF. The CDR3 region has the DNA TGCGCCAGCAGTGAGGTGCAGGGGTTGGACTACGAGCAGTACTTC.

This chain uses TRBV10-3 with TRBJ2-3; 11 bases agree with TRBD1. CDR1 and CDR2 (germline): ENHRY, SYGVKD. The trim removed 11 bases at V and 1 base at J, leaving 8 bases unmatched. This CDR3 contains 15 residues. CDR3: CALGLGQGGTDTQYF. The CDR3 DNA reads TGTGCCCTTGGCTTGGGACAGGGGGGCACAGATACGCAGTATTTT.

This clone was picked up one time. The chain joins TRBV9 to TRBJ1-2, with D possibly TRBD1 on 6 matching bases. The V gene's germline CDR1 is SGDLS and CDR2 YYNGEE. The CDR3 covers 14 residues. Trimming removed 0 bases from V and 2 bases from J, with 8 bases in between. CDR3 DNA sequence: TGTGCCAGCAGCGTAGCCCAGGGGAACTATGGCTACACCTTC. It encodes CASSVAQGNYGYTF.

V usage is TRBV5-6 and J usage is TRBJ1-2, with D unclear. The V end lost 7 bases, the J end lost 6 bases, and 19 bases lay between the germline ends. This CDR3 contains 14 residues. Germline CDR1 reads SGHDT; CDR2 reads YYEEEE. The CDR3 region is CASSPWPADDGYTF. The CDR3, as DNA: TGTGCCAGCTCACCCTGGCCGGCCGACGATGGCTACACCTTC.

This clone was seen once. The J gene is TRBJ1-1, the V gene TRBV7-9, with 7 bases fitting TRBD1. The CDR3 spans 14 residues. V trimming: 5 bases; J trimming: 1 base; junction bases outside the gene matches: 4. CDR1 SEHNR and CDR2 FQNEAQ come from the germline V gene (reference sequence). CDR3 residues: CASSRDRENTEAFF. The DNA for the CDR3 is TGTGCCAGCAGCCGAGACAGGGAGAACACTGAAGCTTTCTTT.

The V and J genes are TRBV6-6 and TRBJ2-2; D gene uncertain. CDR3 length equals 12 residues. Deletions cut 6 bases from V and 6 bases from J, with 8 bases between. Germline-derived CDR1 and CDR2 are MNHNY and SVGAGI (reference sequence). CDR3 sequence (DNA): TGTGCCAGCAGCCACCCGCCCGGGGAGCTGTTTTTT. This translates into CASSHPPGELFF.

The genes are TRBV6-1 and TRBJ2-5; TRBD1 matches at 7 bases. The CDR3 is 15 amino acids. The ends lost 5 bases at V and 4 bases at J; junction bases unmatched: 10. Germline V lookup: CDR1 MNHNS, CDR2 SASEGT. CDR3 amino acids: CASSLNRGEGETQYF. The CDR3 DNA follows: TGTGCCAGCAGTCTGAACAGGGGAGAGGGAGAGACCCAGTACTTC.